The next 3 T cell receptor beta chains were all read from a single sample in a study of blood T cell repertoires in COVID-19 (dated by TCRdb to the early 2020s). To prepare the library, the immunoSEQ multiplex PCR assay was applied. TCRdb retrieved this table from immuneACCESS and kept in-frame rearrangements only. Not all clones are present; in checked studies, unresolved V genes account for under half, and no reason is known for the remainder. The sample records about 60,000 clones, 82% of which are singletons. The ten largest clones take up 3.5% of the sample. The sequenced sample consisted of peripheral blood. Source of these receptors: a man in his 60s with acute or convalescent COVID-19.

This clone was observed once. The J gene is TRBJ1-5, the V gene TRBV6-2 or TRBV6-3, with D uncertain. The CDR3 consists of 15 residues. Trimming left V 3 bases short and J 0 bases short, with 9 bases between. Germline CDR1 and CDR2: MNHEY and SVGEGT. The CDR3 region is CASSYWRGSNQPQHF. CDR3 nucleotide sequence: TGTGCCAGCAGTTATTGGCGAGGTAGCAATCAGCCCCAGCATTTT.

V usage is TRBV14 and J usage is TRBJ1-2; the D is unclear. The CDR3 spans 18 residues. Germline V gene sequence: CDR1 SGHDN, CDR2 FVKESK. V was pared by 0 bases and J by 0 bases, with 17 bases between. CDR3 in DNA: TGTGCCAGCAGCCAAGATTATGGCCTAGGGAGTTCTAACTATGGCTACACCTTC. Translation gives CASSQDYGLGSSNYGYTF.

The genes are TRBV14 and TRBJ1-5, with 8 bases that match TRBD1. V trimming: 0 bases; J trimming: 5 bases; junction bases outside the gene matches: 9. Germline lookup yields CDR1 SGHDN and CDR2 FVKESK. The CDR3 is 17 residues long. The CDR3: CASSQDLQDRAHQPQHF. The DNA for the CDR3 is TGTGCCAGCAGCCAAGATCTACAGGACAGGGCCCATCAGCCCCAGCATTTT.